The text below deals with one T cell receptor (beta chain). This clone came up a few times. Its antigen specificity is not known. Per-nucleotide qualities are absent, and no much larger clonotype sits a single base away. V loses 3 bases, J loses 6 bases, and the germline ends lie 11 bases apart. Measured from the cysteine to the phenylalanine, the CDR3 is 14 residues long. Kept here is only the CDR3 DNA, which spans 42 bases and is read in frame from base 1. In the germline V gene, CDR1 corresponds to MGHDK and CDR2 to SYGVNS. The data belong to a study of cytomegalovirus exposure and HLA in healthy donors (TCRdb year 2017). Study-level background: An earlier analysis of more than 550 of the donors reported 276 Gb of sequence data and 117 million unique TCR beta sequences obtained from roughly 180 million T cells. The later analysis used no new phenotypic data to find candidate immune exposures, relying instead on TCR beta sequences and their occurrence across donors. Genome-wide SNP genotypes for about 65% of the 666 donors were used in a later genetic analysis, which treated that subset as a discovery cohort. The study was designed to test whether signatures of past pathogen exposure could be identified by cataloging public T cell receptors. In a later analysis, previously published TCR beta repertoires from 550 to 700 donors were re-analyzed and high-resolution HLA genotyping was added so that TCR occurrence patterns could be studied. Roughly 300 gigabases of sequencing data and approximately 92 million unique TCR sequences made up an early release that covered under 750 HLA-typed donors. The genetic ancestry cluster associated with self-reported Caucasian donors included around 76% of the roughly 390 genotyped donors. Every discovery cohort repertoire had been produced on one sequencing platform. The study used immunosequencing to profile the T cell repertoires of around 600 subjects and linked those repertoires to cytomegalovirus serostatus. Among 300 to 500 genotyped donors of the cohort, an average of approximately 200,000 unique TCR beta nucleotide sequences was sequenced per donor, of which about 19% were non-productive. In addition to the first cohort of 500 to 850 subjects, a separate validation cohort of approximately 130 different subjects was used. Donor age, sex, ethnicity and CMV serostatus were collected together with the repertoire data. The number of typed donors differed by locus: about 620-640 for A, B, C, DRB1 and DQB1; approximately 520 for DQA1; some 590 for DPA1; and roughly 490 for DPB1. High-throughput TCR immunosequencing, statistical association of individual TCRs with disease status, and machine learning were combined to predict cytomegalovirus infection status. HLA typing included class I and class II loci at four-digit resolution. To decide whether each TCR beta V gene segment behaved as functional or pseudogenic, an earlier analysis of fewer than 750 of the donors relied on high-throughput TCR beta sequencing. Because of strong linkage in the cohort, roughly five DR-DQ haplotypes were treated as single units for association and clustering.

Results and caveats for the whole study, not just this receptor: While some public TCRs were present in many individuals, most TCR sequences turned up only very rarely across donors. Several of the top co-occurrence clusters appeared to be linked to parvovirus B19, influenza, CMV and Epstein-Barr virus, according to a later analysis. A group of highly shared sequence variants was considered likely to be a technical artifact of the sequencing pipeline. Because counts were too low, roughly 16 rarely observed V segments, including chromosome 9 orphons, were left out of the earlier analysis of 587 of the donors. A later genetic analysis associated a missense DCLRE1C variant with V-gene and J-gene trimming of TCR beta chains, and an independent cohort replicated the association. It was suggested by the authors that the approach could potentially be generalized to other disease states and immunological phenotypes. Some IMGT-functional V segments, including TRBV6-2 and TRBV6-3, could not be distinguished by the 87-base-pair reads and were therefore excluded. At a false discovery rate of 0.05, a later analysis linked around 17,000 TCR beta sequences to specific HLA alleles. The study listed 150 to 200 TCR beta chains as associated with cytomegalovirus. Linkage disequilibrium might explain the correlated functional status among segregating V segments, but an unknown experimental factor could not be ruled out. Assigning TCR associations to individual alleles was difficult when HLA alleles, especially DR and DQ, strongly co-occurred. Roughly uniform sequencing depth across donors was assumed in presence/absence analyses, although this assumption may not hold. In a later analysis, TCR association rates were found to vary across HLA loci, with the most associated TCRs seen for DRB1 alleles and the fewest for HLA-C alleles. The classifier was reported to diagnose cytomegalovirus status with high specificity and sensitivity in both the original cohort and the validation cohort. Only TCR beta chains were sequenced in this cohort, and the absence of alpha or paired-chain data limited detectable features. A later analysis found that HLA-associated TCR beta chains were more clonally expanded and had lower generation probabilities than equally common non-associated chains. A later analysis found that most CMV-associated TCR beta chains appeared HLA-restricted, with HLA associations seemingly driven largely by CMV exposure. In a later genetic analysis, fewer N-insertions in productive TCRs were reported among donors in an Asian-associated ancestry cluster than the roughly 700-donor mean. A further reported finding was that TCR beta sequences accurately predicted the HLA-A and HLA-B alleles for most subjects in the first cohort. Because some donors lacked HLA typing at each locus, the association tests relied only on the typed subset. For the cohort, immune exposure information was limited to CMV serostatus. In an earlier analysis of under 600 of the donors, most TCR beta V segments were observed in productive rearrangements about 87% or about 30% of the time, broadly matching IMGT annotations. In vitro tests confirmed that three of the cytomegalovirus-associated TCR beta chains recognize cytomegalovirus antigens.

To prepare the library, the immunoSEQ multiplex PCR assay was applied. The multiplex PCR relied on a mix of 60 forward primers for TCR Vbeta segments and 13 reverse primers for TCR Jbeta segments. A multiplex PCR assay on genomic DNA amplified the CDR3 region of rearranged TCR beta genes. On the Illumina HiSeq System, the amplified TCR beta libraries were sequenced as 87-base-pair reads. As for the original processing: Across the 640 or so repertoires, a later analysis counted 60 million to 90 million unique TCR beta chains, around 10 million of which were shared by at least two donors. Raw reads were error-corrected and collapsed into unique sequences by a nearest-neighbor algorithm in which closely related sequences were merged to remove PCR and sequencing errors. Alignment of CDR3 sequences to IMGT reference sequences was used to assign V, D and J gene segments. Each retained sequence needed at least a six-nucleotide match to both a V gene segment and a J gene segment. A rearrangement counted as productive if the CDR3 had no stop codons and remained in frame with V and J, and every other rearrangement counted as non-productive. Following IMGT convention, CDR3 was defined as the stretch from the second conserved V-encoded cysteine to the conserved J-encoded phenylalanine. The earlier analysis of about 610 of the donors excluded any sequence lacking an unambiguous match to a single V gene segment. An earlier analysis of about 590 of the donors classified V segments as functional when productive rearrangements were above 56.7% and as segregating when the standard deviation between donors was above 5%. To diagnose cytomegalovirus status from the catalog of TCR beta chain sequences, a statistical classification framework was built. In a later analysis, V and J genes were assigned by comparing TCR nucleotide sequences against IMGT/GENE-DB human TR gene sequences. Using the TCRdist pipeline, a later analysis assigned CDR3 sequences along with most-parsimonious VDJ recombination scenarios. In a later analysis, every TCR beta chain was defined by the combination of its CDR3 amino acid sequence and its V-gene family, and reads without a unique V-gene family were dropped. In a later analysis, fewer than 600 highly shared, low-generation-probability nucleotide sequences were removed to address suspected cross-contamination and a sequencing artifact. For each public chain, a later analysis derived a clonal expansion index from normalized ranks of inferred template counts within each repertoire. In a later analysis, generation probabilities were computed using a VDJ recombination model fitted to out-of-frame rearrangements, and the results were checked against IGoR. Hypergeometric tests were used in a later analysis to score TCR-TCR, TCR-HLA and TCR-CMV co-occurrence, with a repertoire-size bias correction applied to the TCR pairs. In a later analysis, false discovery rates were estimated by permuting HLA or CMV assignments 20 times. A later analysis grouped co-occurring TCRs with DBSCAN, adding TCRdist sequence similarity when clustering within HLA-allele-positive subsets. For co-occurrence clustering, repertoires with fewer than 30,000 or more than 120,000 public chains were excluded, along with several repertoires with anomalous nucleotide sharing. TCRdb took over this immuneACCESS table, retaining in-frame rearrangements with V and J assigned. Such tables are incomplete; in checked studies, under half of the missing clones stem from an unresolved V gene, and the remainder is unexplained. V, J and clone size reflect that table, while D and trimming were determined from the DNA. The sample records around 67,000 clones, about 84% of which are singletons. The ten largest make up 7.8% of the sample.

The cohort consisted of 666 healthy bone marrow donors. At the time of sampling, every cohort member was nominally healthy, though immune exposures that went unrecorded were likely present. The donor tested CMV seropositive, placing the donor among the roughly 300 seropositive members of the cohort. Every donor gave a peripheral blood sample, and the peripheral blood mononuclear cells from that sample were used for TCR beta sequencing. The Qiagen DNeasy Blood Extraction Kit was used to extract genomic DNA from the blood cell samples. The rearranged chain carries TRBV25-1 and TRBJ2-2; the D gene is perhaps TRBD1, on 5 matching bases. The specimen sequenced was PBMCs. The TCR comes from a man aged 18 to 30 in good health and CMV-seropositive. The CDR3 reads CASSEQGVSGELFF. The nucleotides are TGTGCCAGCAGTGAGCAGGGTGTTTCCGGGGAGCTGTTTTTT.